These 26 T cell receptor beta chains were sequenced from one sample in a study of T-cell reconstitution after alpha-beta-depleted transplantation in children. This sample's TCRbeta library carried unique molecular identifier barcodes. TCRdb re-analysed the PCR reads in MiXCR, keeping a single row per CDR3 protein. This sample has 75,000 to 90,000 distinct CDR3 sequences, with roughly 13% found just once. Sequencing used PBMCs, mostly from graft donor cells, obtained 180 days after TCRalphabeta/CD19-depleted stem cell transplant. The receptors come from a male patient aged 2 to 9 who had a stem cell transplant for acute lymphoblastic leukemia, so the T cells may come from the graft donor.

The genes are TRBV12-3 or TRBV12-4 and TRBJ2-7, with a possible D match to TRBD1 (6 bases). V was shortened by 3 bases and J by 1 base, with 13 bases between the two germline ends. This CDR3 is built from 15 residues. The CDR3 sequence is CASSLEGQLSYEQYF. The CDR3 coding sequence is TGTGCCAGCAGTTTGGAAGGACAGCTTTCCTACGAGCAGTACTTC.

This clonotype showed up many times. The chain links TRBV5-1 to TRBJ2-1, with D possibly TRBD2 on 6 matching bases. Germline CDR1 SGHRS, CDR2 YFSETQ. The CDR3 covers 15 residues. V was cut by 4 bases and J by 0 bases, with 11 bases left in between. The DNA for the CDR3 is TGCGCCAGCAGCCCTGCGGGGAGCTCCTACAATGAGCAGTTCTTC. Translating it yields CASSPAGSSYNEQFF.

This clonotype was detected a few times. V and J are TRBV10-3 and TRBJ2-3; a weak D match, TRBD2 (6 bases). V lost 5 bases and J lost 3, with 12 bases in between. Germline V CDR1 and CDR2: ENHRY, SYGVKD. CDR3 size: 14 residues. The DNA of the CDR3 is TGTGCCATCAGTAAGGGACTTCGAACAGATACGCAGTATTTT. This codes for CAISKGLRTDTQYF.

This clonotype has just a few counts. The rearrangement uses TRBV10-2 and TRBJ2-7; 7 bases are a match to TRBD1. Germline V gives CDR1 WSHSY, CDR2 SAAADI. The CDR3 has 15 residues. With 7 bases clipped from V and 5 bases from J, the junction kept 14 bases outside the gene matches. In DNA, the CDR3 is TGCGCCAGCACCCTGACAGGGAGTAAATTCAACGAGCAGTACTTC. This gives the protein CASTLTGSKFNEQYF.

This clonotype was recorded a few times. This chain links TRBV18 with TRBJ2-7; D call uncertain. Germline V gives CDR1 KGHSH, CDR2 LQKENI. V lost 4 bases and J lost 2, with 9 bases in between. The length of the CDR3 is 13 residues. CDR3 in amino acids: CASSRVIAYEQYF. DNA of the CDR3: TGTGCCAGCTCACGGGTAATCGCCTACGAGCAGTACTTC.

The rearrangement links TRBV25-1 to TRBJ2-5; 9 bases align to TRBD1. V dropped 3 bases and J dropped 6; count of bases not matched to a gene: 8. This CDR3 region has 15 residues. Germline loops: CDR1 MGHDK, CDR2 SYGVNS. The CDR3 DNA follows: TGTGCCAGCAGTGAGGGGACAGGGTCCTTGAAGACCCAGTACTTC. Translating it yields CASSEGTGSLKTQYF.

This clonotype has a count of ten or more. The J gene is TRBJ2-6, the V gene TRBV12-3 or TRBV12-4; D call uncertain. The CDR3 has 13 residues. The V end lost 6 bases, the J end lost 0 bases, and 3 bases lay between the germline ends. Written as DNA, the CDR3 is TGTGCCAGCAGGCTCTCTGGGGCCAACGTCCTGACTTTC. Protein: CASRLSGANVLTF.

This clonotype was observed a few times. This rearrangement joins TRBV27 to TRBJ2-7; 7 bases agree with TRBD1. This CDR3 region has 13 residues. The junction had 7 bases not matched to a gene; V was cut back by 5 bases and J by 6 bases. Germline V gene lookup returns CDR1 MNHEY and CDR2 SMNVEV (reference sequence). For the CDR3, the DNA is TGTGCCAGCAGTCCCTCACAGGGGAGCGAGCAGTACTTC. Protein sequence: CASSPSQGSEQYF.

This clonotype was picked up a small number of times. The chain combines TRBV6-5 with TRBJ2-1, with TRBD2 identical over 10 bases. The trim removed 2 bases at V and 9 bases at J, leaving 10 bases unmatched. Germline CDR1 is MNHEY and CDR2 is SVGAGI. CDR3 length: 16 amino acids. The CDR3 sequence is CASSYERGGPVGEQFF. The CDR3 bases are TGTGCCAGCAGTTACGAGCGGGGGGGCCCAGTGGGTGAGCAGTTCTTC.

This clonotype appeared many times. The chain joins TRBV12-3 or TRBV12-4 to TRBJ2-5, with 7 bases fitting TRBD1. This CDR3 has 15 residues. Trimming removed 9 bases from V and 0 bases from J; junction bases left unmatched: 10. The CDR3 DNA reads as TGTGCCAGTTCCCGGGACAGCTTGTACCAAGAGACCCAGTACTTC. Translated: CASSRDSLYQETQYF.

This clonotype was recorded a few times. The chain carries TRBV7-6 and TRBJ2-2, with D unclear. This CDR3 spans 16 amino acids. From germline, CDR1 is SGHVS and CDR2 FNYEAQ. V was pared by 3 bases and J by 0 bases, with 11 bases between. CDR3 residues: CASSLRTATNTGELFF. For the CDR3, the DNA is TGTGCCAGCAGCTTGAGGACGGCCACGAACACCGGGGAGCTGTTTTTT.

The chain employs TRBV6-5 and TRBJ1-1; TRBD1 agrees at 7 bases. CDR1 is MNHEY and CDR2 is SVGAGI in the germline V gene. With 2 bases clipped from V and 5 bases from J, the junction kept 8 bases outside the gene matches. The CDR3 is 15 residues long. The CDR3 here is CASSYAEGALTEAFF. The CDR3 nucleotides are TGTGCCAGCAGTTACGCGGAGGGGGCTTTAACTGAAGCTTTCTTT.

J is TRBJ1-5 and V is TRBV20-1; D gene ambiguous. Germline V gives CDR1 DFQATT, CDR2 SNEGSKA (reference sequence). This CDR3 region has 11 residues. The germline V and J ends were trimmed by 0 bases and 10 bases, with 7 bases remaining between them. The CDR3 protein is CSARERGPQHF. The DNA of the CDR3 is TGCAGTGCTAGAGAACGAGGACCCCAGCATTTT.

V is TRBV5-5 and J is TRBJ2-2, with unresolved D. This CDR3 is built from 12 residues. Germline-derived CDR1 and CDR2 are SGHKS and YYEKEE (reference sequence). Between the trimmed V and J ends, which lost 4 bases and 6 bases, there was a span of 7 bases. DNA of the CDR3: TGTGCCAGCAGCACAGTTCCCGGGGAGCTGTTTTTT. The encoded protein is CASSTVPGELFF. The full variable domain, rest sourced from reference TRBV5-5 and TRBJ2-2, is DAGVTQSPTHLIKTRGQQVTLRCSPISGHKSVSWYQQVLGQGPQFIFQYYEKEERGRGNFPDRFSARQFPNYSSELNVNALLLGDSALYLCASSTVPGELFFGEGSRLTVL.

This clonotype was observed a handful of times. CDR3 sequence reads: CSALGIQGAGNTIYF. The CDR3 coding sequence is TGCAGTGCCCTAGGGATACAGGGGGCGGGAAACACCATATATTTT. This chain uses TRBV20-1 with TRBJ1-3; 9 bases are shared with TRBD1. In germline, CDR1 is DFQATT, CDR2 SNEGSKA (reference sequence). J gave up 4 bases and V 6 bases, and 10 bases lay outside the gene matches. The CDR3 is 15 amino acids.

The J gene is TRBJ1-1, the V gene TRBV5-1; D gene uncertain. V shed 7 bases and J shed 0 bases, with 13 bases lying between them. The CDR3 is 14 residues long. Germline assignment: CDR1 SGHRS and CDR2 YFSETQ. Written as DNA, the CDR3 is TGCGCCAGCGAGGAAGGGAGTATGAACACTGAAGCTTTCTTT. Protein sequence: CASEEGSMNTEAFF.

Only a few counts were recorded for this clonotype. The CDR3 DNA sequence: TGTGCCAGCAGTTATCTACCGGGACAGGGACCCTATGGCTACACCTTC. Amino acid sequence: CASSYLPGQGPYGYTF. The rearrangement uses TRBV6-5 and TRBJ1-2; TRBD1 matches at 9 bases. The CDR3 loop spans 16 amino acids. Germline CDR1 and CDR2: MNHEY and SVGAGI. With 3 bases clipped from V and 4 bases from J, the junction kept 9 bases outside the gene matches.

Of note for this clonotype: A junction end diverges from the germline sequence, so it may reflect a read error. In nucleotides, the CDR3 is TGTGCTAGCAGCTTCAGATTAACCCCCAGGGCCACAGATACGCAGTATTTT. It specifies CASSFRLTPRATDTQYF. The chain uses TRBV7-7 and TRBJ2-3; tentatively, D is TRBD1 (5 bases). The germline CDR1 and CDR2 sequences are SSHAT and FNYEAQ (reference sequence). The CDR3 loop spans 17 amino acids.

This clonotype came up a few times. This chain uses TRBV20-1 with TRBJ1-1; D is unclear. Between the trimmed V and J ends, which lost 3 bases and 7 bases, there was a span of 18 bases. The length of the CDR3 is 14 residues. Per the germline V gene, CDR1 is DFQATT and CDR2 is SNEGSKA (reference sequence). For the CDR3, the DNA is TGCAGTGCTAGGGTTGAAAAGAGATTCGGTGAAGCTTTCTTT. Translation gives CSARVEKRFGEAFF.

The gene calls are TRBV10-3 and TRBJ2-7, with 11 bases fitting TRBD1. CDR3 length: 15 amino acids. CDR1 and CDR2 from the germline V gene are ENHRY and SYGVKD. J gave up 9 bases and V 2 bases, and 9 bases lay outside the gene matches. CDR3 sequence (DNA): TGTGCCATCAGTGAGCTACGGACAGGGGGCTCAGGGCAGTACTTC. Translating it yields CAISELRTGGSGQYF.

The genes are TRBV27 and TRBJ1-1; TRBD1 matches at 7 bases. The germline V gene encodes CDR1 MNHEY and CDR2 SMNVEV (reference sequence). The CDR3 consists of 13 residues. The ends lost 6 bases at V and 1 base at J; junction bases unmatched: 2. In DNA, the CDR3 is TGTGCCAGCAGCTACAGGGGGAACACTGAAGCTTTCTTT. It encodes CASSYRGNTEAFF.

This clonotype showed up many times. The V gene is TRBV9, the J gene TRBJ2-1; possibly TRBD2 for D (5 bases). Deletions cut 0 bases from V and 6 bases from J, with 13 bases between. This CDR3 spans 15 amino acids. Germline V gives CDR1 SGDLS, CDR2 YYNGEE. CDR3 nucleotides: TGTGCCAGCAGCGTAGGCCCCAGAAGCGGCAATGAGCAGTTCTTC. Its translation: CASSVGPRSGNEQFF.

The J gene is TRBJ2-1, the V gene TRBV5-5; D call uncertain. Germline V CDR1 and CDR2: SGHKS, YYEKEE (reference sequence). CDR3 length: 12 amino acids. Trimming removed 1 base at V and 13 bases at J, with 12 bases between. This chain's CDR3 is CASSLQLTRQFF. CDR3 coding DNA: TGTGCCAGCAGCTTGCAGCTGACCAGACAGTTCTTC.

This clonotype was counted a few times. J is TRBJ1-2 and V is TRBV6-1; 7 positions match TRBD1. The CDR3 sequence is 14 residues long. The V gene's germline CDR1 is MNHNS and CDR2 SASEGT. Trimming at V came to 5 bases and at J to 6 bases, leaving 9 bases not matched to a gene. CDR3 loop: CASSKRTTGNGYTF. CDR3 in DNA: TGTGCCAGCAGTAAACGAACGACAGGGAATGGCTACACCTTC.

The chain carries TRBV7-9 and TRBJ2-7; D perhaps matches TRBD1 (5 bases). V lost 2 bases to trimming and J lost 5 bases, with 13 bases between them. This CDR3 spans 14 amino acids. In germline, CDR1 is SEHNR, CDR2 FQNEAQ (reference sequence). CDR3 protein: CASSLIHRSDEQYF. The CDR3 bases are TGTGCCAGCAGCTTAATCCACAGGAGCGACGAGCAGTACTTC.

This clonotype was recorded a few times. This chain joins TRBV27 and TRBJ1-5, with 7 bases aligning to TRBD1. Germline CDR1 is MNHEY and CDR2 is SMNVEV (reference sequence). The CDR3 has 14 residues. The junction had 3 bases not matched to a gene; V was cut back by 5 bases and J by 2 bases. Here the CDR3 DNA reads TGTGCCAGCAGTCCTACAGGGGGCAATCAGCCCCAGCATTTT. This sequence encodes CASSPTGGNQPQHF.